This T cell receptor beta chain was captured by sequencing in a study of technical replicates of blood from several donors. Clones were read by immunoSEQ multiplex PCR, and TCRdb kept only the in-frame ones, dropping some. In the table there are about 100,000 clones, almost 96% of which are singletons. The TCR originated in a human donor in good health. The sequencing input was T cells isolated from PBMCs.

The CDR3 nucleotides are TGTGCCAGCAGCCCGGGGGGGGGCTATGGCTACACCTTC. Translation gives CASSPGGGYGYTF. The genes are TRBV5-6 and TRBJ1-2, with a weak D call TRBD1 (5 bases). The CDR3 has 13 residues. The ends were cut back, 4 bases at V and 4 bases at J, with 11 bases in the middle. Germline V gene sequence: CDR1 SGHDT, CDR2 YYEEEE.